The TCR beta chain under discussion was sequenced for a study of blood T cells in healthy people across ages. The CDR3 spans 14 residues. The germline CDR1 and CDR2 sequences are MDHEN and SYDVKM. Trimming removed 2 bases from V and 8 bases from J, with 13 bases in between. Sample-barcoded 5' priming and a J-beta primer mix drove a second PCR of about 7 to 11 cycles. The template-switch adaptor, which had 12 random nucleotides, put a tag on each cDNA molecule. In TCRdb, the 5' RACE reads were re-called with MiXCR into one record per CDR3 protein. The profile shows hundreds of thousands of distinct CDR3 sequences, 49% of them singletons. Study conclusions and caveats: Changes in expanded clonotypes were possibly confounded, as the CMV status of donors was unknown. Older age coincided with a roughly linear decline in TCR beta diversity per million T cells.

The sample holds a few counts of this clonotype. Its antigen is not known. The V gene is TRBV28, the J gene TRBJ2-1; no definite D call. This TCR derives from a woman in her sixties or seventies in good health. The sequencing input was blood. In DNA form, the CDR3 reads TGTGCCAGCAGTTTAAGATTGGGTGGCGATGAGCAGTTCTTC. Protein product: CASSLRLGGDEQFF.